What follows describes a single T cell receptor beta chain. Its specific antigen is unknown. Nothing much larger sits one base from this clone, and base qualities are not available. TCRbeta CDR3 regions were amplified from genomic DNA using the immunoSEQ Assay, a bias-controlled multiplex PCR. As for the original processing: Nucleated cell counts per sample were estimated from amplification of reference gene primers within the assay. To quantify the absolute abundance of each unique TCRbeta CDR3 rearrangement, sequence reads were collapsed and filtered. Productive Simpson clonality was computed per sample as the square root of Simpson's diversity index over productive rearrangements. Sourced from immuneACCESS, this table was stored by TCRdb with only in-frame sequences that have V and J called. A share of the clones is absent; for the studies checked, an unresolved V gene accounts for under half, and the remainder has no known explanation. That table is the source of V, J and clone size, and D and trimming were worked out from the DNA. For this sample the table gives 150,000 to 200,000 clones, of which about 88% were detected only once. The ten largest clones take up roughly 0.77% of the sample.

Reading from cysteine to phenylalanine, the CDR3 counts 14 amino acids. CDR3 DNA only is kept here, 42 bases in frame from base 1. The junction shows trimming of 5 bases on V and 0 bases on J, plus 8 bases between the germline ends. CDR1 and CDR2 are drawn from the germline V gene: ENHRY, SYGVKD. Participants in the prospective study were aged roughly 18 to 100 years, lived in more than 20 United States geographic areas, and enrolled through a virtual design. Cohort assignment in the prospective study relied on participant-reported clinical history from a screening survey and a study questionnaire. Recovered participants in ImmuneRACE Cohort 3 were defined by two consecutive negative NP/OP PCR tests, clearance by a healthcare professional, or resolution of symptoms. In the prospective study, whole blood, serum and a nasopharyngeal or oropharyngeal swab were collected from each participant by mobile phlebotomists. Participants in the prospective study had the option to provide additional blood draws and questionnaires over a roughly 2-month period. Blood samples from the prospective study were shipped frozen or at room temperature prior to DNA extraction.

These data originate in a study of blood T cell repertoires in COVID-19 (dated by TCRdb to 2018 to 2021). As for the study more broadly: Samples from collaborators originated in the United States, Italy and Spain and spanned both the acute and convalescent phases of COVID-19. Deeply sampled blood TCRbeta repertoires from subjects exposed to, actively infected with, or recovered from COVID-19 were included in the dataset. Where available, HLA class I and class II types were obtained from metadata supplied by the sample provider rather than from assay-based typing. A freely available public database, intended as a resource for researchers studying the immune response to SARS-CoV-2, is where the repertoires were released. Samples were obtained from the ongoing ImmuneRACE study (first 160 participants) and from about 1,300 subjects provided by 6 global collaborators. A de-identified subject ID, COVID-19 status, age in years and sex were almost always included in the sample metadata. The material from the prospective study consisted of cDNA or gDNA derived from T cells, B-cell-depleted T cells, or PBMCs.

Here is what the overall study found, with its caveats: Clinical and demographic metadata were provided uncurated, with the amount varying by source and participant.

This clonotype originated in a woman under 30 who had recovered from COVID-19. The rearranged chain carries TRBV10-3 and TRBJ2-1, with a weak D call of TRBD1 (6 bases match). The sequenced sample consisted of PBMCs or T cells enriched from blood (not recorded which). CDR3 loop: CAISTGSSYNEQFF. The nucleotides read TGTGCCATCAGTACAGGGAGCTCCTACAATGAGCAGTTCTTC.